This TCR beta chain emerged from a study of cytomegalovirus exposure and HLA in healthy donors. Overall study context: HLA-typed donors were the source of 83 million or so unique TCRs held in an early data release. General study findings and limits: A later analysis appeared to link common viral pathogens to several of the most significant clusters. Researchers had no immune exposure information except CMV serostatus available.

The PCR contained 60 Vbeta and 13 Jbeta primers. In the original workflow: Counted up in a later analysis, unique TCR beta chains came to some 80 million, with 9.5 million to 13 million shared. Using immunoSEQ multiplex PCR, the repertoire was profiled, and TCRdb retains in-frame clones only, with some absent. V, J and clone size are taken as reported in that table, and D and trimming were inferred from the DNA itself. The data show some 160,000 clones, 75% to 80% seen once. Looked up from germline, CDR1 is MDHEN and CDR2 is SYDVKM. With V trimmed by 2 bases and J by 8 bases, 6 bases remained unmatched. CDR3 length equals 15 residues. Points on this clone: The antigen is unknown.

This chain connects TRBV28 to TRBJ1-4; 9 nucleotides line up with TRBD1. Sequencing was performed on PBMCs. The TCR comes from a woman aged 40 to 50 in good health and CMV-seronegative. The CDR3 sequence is CASSLRTGVGEKLFF. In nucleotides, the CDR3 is TGTGCCAGCAGTTTACGGACAGGGGTAGGGGAAAAACTGTTTTTT.